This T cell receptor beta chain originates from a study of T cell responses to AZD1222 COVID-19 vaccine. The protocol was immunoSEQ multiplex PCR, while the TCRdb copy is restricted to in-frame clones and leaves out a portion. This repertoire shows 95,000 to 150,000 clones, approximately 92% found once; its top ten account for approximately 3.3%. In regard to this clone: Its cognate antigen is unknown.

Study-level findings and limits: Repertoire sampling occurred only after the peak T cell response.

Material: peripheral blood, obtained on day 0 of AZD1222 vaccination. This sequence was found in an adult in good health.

The CDR3 reads CASSSGQGDTEAFF. Here the CDR3 DNA reads TGTGCCAGCAGCTCCGGACAGGGAGACACTGAAGCTTTCTTT. The V gene is TRBV7-9, the J gene TRBJ1-1; 8 bases map to TRBD1. This CDR3 is built from 14 residues. The germline gives CDR1 SEHNR, CDR2 FQNEAQ (reference sequence). V shed 4 bases and J 3 bases; nucleotides not matched to a gene: 4. Combining the CDR3 with reference TRBV7-9 and TRBJ1-1 gives the whole variable domain DTGVSQNPRHKITKRGQNVTFRCDPISEHNRLYWYRQTLGQGPEFLTYFQNEAQLEKSRLLSDRFSAERPKGSFSTLEIQRTEQGDSAMYLCASSSGQGDTEAFFGQGTRLTVV.